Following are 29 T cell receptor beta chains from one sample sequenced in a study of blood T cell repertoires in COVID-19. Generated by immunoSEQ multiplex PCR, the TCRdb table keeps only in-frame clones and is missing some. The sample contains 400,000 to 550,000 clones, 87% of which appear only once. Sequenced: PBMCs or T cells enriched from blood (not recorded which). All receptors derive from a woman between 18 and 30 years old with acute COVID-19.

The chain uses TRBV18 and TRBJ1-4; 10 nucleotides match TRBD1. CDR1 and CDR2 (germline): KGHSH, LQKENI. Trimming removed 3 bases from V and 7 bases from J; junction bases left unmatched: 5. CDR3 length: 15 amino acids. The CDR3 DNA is TGTGCCAGCTCACCTACAGGACAGGGGGTTGAAAAACTGTTTTTT. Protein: CASSPTGQGVEKLFF.

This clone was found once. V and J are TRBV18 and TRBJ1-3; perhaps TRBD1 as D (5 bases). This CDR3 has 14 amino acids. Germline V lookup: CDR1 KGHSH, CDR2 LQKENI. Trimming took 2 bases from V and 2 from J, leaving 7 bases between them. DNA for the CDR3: TGTGCCAGCTCACCAACGGGGGCTGGAAACACCATATATTTT. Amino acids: CASSPTGAGNTIYF.

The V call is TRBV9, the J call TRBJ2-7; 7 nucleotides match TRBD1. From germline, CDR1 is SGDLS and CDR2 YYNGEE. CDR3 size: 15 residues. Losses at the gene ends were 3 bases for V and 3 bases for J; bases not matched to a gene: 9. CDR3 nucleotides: TGTGCCAGCAGCGAAACAGGGGCCCGGGACTACGAGCAGTACTTC. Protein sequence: CASSETGARDYEQYF.

The DNA of the CDR3 is TGTGCCAGCAGCTTAGCGAACAGGGGGCCTGATGAAAAACTGTTTTTT. Protein product: CASSLANRGPDEKLFF. This chain links TRBV7-9 with TRBJ1-4; 9 positions match TRBD1. CDR3 length: 16 amino acids. With 0 bases clipped from V and 6 bases from J, the junction kept 5 bases outside the gene matches. CDR1 and CDR2 (germline): SEHNR, FQNEAQ (reference sequence).

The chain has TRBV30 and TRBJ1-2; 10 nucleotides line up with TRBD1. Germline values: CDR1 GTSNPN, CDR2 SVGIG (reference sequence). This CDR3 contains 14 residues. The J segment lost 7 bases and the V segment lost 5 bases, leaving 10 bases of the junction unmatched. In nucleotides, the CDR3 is TGTGCCTGGTGCCGGGACAGGGGCTTGTCTGGCTACACCTTC. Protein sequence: CAWCRDRGLSGYTF.

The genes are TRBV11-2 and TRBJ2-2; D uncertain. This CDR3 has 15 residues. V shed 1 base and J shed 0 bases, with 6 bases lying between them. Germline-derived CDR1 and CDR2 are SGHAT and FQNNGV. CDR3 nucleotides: TGTGCCAGCAGCTTAGTTTACACGAACACCGGGGAGCTGTTTTTT. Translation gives CASSLVYTNTGELFF.

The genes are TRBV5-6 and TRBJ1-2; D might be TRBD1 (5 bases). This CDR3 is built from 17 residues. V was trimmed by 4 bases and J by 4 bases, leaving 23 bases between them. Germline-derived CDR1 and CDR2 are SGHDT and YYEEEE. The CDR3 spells CASSPVGGSRGRYGYTF. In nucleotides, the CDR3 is TGTGCCAGCAGCCCGGTTGGGGGGAGCAGAGGACGCTATGGCTACACCTTC.

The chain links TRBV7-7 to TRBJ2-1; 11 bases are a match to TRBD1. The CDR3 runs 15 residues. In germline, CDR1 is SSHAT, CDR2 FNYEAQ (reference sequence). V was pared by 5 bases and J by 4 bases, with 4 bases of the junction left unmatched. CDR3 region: CASSPGTGGYNEQFF. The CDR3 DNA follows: TGTGCCAGCAGCCCTGGGACAGGGGGGTACAATGAGCAGTTCTTC.

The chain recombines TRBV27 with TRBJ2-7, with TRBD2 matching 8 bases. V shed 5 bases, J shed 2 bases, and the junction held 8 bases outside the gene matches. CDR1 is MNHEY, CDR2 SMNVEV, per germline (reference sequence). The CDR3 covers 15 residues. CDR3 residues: CASSPYGGGPYEQYF. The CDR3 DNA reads TGTGCCAGCAGTCCCTATGGCGGGGGGCCCTACGAGCAGTACTTC.

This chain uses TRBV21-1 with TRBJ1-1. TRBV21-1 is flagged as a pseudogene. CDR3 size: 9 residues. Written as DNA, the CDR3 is TGTGCCAGCAGCACGGAAGCTTTCTTT. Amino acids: CASSTEAFF.

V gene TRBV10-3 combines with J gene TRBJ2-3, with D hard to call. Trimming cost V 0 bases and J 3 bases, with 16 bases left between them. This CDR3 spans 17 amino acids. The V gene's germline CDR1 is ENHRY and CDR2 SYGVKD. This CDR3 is CAISESSSEKATDTQYF. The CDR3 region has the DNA TGTGCCATCAGTGAGTCGTCCTCCGAAAAAGCAACAGATACGCAGTATTTT.

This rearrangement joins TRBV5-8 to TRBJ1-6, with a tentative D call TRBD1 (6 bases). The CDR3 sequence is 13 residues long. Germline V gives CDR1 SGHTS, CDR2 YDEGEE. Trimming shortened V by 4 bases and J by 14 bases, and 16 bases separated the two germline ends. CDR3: CASSKNRAEALHF. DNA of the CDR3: TGTGCCAGCAGCAAAAACAGGGCCGAGGCCCTCCACTTT.

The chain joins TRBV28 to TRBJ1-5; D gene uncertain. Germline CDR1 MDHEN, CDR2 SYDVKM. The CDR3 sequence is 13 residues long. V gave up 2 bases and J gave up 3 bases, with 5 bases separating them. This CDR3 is CASSLQDNQPQHF. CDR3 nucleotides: TGTGCCAGCAGTTTACAGGACAATCAGCCCCAGCATTTT.

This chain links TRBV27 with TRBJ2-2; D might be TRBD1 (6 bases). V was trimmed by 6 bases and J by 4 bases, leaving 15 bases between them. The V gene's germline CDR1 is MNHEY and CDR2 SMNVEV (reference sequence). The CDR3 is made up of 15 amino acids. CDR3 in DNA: TGTGCCAGCAGCTCCCGGGACACCCTCACCGGGGAGCTGTTTTTT. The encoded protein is CASSSRDTLTGELFF.

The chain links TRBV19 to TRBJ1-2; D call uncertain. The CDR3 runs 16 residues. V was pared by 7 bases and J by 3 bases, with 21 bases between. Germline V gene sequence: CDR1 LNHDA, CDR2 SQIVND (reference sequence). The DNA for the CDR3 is TGTGCCAGTAATTCCCGCCGACGGGAGAGAGACTATGGCTACACCTTC. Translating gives CASNSRRRERDYGYTF.

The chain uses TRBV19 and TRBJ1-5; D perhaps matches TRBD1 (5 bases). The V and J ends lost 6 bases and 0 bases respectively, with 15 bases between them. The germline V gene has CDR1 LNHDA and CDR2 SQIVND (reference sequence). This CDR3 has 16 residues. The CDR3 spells CASRGETVNSNQPQHF. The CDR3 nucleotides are TGTGCCAGTAGGGGCGAGACAGTGAATAGCAATCAGCCCCAGCATTTT.

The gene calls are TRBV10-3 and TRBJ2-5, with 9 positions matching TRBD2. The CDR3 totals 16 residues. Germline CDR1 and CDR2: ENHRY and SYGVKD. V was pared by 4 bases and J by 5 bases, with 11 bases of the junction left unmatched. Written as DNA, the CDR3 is TGTGCCATCAGTGGTGGGGGGCTAGCGGGGATGGAGACCCAGTACTTC. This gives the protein CAISGGGLAGMETQYF.

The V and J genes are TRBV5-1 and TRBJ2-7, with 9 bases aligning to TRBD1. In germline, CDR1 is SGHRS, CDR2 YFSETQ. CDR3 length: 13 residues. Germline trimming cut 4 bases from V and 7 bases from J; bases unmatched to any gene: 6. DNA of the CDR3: TGCGCCAGCAGCCTGGACAGGGGCGATGAGCAGTACTTC. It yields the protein CASSLDRGDEQYF. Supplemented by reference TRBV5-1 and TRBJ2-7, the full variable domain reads KAGVTQTPRYLIKTRGQQVTLSCSPISGHRSVSWYQQTPGQGLQFLFEYFSETQRNKGNFPGRFSGRQFSNSRSEMNVSTLELGDSALYLCASSLDRGDEQYFGPGTRLTVT.

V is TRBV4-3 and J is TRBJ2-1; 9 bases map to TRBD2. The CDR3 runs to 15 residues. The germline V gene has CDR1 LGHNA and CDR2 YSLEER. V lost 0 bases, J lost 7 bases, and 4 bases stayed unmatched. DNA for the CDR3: TGCGCCAGCAGCCAAGAAGGCGGGAGGGTGAATGAGCAGTTCTTC. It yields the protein CASSQEGGRVNEQFF.

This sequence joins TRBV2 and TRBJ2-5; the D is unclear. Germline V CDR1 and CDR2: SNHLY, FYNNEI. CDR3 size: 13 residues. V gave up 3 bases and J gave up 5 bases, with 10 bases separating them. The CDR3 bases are TGTGCCAGCAGTGACTCGGAGCTGGAGACCCAGTACTTC. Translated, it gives CASSDSELETQYF.

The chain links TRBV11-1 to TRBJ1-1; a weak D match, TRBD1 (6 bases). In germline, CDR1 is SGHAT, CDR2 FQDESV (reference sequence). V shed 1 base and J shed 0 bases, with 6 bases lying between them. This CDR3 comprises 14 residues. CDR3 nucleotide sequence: TGTGCCAGCAGCTTAGGACAGGTGAACACTGAAGCTTTCTTT. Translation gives CASSLGQVNTEAFF.

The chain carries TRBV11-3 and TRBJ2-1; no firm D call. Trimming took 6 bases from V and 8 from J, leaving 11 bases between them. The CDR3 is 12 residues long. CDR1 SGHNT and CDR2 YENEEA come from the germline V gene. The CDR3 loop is CASSPTGDEQFF. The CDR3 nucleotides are TGTGCCAGCAGTCCTACCGGTGATGAGCAGTTCTTC. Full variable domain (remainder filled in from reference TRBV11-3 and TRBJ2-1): EAGVVQSPRYKIIEKKQPVAFWCNPISGHNTLYWYLQNLGQGPELLIRYENEEAVDDSQLPKDRFSAERLKGVDSTLKIQPAELGDSAVYLCASSPTGDEQFFGPGTRLTVL.

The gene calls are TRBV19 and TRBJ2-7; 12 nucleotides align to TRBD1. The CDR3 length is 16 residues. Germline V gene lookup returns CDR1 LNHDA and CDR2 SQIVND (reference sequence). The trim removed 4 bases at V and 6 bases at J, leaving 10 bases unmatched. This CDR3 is CASSKTRDRGRLEQYF. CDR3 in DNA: TGTGCCAGTAGTAAGACCCGGGACAGGGGGCGGCTCGAGCAGTACTTC.

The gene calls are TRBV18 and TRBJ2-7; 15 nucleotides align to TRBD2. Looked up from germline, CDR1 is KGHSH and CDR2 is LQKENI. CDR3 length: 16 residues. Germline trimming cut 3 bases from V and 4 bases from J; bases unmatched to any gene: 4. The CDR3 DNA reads TGTGCCAGCTCACCCGGGACTAGCGGGGGGAAATACGAGCAGTACTTC. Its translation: CASSPGTSGGKYEQYF.

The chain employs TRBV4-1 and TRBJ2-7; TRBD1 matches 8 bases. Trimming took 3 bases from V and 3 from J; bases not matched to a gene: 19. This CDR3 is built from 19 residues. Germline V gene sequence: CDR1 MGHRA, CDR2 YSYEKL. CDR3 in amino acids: CASSQATFLYGTGRYEQYF. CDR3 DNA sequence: TGCGCCAGCAGCCAGGCTACCTTCCTATACGGGACAGGTCGCTACGAGCAGTACTTC.

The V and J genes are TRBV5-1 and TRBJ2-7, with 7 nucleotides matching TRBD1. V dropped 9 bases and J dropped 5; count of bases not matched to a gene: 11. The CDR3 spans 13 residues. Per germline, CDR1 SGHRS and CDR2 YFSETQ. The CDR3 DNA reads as TGCGCCAAGGGGGCAGGCGGTCGGAACGAGCAGTACTTC. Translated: CAKGAGGRNEQYF.

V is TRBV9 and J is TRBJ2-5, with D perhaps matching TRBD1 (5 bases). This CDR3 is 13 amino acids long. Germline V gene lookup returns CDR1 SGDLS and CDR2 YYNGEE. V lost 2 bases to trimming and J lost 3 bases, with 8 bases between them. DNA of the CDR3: TGTGCCAGCAGCGTTTCAGGGAAAGAGACCCAGTACTTC. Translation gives CASSVSGKETQYF.

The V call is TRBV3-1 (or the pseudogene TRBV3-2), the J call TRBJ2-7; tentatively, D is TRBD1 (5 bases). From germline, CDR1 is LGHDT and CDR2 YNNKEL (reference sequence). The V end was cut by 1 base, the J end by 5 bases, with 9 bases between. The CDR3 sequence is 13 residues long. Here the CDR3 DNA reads TGTGCCAGCAGCCAAGTTTCCAGGGACGAGCAGTACTTC. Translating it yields CASSQVSRDEQYF.

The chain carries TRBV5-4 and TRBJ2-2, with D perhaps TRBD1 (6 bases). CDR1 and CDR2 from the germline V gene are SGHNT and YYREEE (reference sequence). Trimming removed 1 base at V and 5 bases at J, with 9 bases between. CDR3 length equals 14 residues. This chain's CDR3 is CASSLTGMTGELFF. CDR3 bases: TGTGCCAGCAGCTTGACAGGGATGACCGGGGAGCTGTTTTTT. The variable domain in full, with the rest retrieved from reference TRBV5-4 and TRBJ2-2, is ETGVTQSPTHLIKTRGQQVTLRCSSQSGHNTVSWYQQALGQGPQFIFQYYREEENGRGNFPPRFSGLQFPNYSSELNVNALELDDSALYLCASSLTGMTGELFFGEGSRLTVL.